These 10 T cell receptor beta chains were sequenced from one sample in a study of identical twins. TCRdb reprocessed the 5' RACE reads with MiXCR, giving one entry per CDR3 protein. The data contain approximately 700,000 distinct CDR3 sequences, about 20% of them singletons. These data were also filed under a second study, of T cells expressing NK-cell markers.

Sequenced sample: PBMCs. The source of these receptors is a woman under 30 in good health.

The chain employs TRBV6-4 and TRBJ1-2; D is possibly TRBD1 (6 bases). V was trimmed by 9 bases and J by 4 bases, leaving 15 bases between them. This CDR3 comprises 13 residues. Germline V gene sequence: CDR1 MRHNA, CDR2 SNTAGT. Written as DNA, the CDR3 is TGTGCCAGGGCCCCAGAGGACAGCTATGGCTACACCTTC. It encodes CARAPEDSYGYTF.

This clonotype occurred a few times. The V gene is TRBV7-3, the J gene TRBJ1-1; 8 bases are shared with TRBD1. Germline lookup yields CDR1 SGHTA and CDR2 FQGTGA. The CDR3 covers 11 residues. J was trimmed by 7 bases and V by 8 bases; bases with no gene match: 3. The CDR3 reads CASQGANEAFF. Here the CDR3 DNA reads TGTGCCAGCCAGGGGGCTAATGAAGCTTTCTTT.

This chain links TRBV3-1 with TRBJ2-1; TRBD2 agrees at 10 bases. The CDR3 sequence is 14 residues long. CDR1 and CDR2 from the germline V gene are LGHDT and YNNKEL (reference sequence). The ends lost 3 bases at V and 7 bases at J; junction bases unmatched: 3. Written as DNA, the CDR3 is TGTGCCAGCAGCCATGGTAGCGGGGGGAATGAGCAGTTCTTC. Amino acid sequence: CASSHGSGGNEQFF.

This chain connects TRBV12-3 or TRBV12-4 to TRBJ1-5; tentatively, D is TRBD1 (5 bases). V lost 6 bases and J 6 bases, leaving 18 bases between the germline ends. This CDR3 is built from 15 residues. The CDR3 region has the DNA TGTGCCAGCAGCCCCCTTTACGGGGCCACTCAGCCCCAGCATTTT. Protein sequence: CASSPLYGATQPQHF.

This chain uses TRBV15 with TRBJ2-6; D may be TRBD2 (5 bases). CDR1 and CDR2 (germline): LNHNV, YYDKDF (reference sequence). This CDR3 has 16 residues. V was clipped by 1 base and J by 0 bases, with 7 bases between them. Here the CDR3 reads CATSRAGFSGANVLTF. DNA for the CDR3: TGTGCCACCAGCAGAGCGGGATTCTCTGGGGCCAACGTCCTGACTTTC.

This clonotype was counted many times. The genes are TRBV20-1 and TRBJ2-2; 10 bases fit TRBD2. J gave up 5 bases and V 0 bases, and 6 bases lay outside the gene matches. Germline values: CDR1 DFQATT, CDR2 SNEGSKA (reference sequence). The CDR3 contains 16 residues. This chain's CDR3 is CSAREPLAGETGELFF. The CDR3, as DNA: TGCAGTGCTAGAGAACCCCTAGCGGGAGAGACCGGGGAGCTGTTTTTT.

The chain joins TRBV5-1 to TRBJ2-3; D may match TRBD1 or TRBD2 (5 bases each). V gave up 4 bases and J gave up 6 bases, with 15 bases separating them. Germline CDR1 reads SGHRS; CDR2 reads YFSETQ. This CDR3 spans 14 amino acids. CDR3 protein: CASSTGTPGDTQYF. The CDR3 DNA reads TGCGCCAGCAGCACAGGTACCCCGGGGGATACGCAGTATTTT.

The genes are TRBV3-1 and TRBJ2-7, with D tentatively TRBD2 (5 bases). This CDR3 is 14 amino acids long. Germline assignment: CDR1 LGHDT and CDR2 YNNKEL (reference sequence). Trimming stripped 1 base from V and 5 bases from J, with 12 bases between. The CDR3 sequence is CASSQGRAVHEQYF. The CDR3 DNA is TGTGCCAGCAGCCAAGGGCGGGCCGTACACGAGCAGTACTTC.

The V and J genes are TRBV5-1 and TRBJ1-2; unclear D gene. Germline V gene sequence: CDR1 SGHRS, CDR2 YFSETQ. Trimming removed 4 bases at V and 4 bases at J, with 14 bases between. This CDR3 region has 14 residues. The CDR3 here is CASSRGAEGYGYTF. In DNA form, the CDR3 reads TGCGCCAGCAGCCGGGGAGCAGAAGGCTATGGCTACACCTTC.

The chain couples TRBV4-2 to TRBJ2-3, with TRBD2 identical over 9 bases. The ends lost 0 bases at V and 4 bases at J; junction bases unmatched: 17. Germline CDR1 reads LGHNA; CDR2 reads YNFKEQ. The CDR3 runs 20 residues. DNA for the CDR3: TGTGCCAGCAGCCAAGATCAAAGGCTAGCGGGGAGCCCCAGGCCAGATACGCAGTATTTT. It codes for CASSQDQRLAGSPRPDTQYF.